One and the same sample provided the 22 T cell receptor beta chains below, sequenced in a study of CD8 T cells in ankylosing spondylitis. Using its own MiXCR run on the 5' RACE reads, TCRdb lists one record per CDR3 protein. This table has about 360,000 distinct CDR3 sequences, approximately 20% appearing once. The sequencing sample was made of blood, either unsorted or a sorted T cell fraction (not recorded which). The receptors here all came from a male donor with ankylosing spondylitis or in good health (not recorded which).

This clonotype was observed at least ten times. Relative to the germline gene, one junction end is altered; a read error may explain this. V usage is TRBV12-3 or TRBV12-4 and J usage is TRBJ2-5; TRBD2 might be the D (5 bases). This CDR3 comprises 12 residues. In DNA, the CDR3 is TGCGCCAGCAGCTTTGAGGGAGAGACCCAGTACTTC. As protein: CASSFEGETQYF.

This chain uses TRBV25-1 with TRBJ2-7; 9 nucleotides agree with TRBD1. With 3 bases clipped from V and 7 bases from J, the junction kept 13 bases outside the gene matches. CDR3 length: 16 residues. Germline assignment: CDR1 MGHDK and CDR2 SYGVNS. CDR3 sequence (DNA): TGTGCCAGCAGTGACATATTGGGACAGGGAATTGAAGAGCAGTACTTC. It encodes CASSDILGQGIEEQYF.

V gene TRBV12-3 or TRBV12-4 combines with J gene TRBJ2-1, with D perhaps matching TRBD1 (6 bases). V was pared by 6 bases and J by 13 bases, with 10 bases between. This CDR3 has 10 residues. The CDR3 nucleotides are TGTGCCAGCAGCGGTGGGACACAGTTCTTC. Protein sequence: CASSGGTQFF.

This clonotype showed up just a few times. J is TRBJ2-7 and V is TRBV4-1; 10 bases line up with TRBD2. Germline V lookup: CDR1 MGHRA, CDR2 YSYEKL. V lost 0 bases to trimming and J lost 2 bases; unmatched junction nucleotides: 10. This CDR3 contains 18 residues. The DNA of the CDR3 is TGCGCCAGCAGCCAAGATCCATGGAGGGGACTAGCGACCTACGAGCAGTACTTC. Translating gives CASSQDPWRGLATYEQYF.

This clonotype was counted only a few times. The chain is built from TRBV7-2 and TRBJ1-2; TRBD1 matches at 7 bases. CDR3 size: 14 residues. The germline V gene encodes CDR1 SGHTA and CDR2 FQGNSA. Losses at the gene ends were 4 bases for V and 2 bases for J; bases not matched to a gene: 4. The CDR3 bases are TGTGCCAGCAGCTCATGGGACAGAAACTATGGCTACACCTTC. Residues: CASSSWDRNYGYTF.

This clonotype was recorded a few times. The chain recombines TRBV6-5 with TRBJ2-2, with a weak D call TRBD1 (6 bases). Per the germline V gene, CDR1 is MNHEY and CDR2 is SVGAGI. V was clipped by 2 bases and J by 3 bases, with 10 bases between them. CDR3 size: 15 residues. Here the CDR3 reads CASSYAAGDTGELFF. Written as DNA, the CDR3 is TGTGCCAGCAGTTACGCCGCAGGGGACACCGGGGAGCTGTTTTTT.

In this sample, this clonotype turned up a few times. The V and J genes are TRBV24-1 and TRBJ2-7; D is possibly TRBD1 or TRBD2 (5 bases each). Germline-derived CDR1 and CDR2 are KGHDR and SFDVKD. This CDR3 spans 12 amino acids. V was trimmed by 5 bases and J by 7 bases, leaving 11 bases between them. The CDR3 sequence: CATSGTWGEQYF. DNA for the CDR3: TGTGCCACCAGTGGGACCTGGGGGGAGCAGTACTTC.

V gene TRBV6-1 combines with J gene TRBJ2-7; D is unresolved. Germline V lookup: CDR1 MNHNS, CDR2 SASEGT. V lost 2 bases and J 3 bases, leaving 14 bases between the germline ends. The CDR3 contains 15 residues. The CDR3 region is CASSETLSRVYEQYF. CDR3 sequence (DNA): TGTGCCAGCAGTGAAACCCTTTCAAGGGTCTACGAGCAGTACTTC.

The rearrangement joins TRBV5-1 to TRBJ2-1; D unclear. CDR1 and CDR2 (germline): SGHRS, YFSETQ. The CDR3 sequence is 13 residues long. V shed 7 bases and J shed 5 bases, with 13 bases lying between them. The CDR3 DNA reads as TGCGCCAGCGCCTCCCCCCCGGACAATGAGCAGTTCTTC. It translates to CASASPPDNEQFF.

This clonotype was observed at least ten times. At one of its ends the junction is not consistent with the germline gene, which may arise from a read error. The rearrangement joins TRBV12-3 or TRBV12-4 to TRBJ2-1; 10 positions agree with TRBD2. The CDR3 loop spans 15 amino acids. The CDR3 nucleotides read TGTGCCAGCAGTGTAGCGGGGGGCCCGTACAATGAGCAGTTCTTC. The encoded protein is CASSVAGGPYNEQFF.

Only a few counts were recorded for this clonotype. This rearrangement joins TRBV28 to TRBJ2-7, with D unresolved. V was clipped by 8 bases and J by 0 bases, with 11 bases between them. Germline V CDR1 and CDR2: MDHEN, SYDVKM. CDR3 length equals 13 residues. This CDR3 reads CASGPKGSYEQYF. In DNA form, the CDR3 reads TGTGCCAGCGGTCCTAAGGGCTCCTACGAGCAGTACTTC.

The chain has TRBV2 and TRBJ2-7; D ambiguous. Germline V gene lookup returns CDR1 SNHLY and CDR2 FYNNEI. V was pared by 7 bases and J by 9 bases, with 10 bases between. The CDR3 is 10 residues long. CDR3 protein: CASTDGPQYF. The DNA of the CDR3 is TGTGCCAGCACAGATGGCCCGCAGTACTTC.

V usage is TRBV19 and J usage is TRBJ1-1, with TRBD1 as a possible D gene (5 bases). Germline V CDR1 and CDR2: LNHDA, SQIVND (reference sequence). The V end was cut by 1 base, the J end by 7 bases, with 7 bases between. The CDR3 contains 12 residues. The CDR3 loop reads CASSIAGLEAFF. For the CDR3, the DNA is TGTGCCAGTAGTATAGCAGGGCTTGAAGCTTTCTTT.

The gene calls are TRBV28 and TRBJ2-7; tentatively, D is TRBD2 (5 bases). V lost 3 bases, J lost 0 bases, and 24 bases lay in between. The CDR3 contains 19 residues. Germline values: CDR1 MDHEN, CDR2 SYDVKM. In nucleotides, the CDR3 is TGTGCCAGCAGTTTCCACCCACCGGAGGTGGTTTCTAGCTCCTACGAGCAGTACTTC. As protein: CASSFHPPEVVSSSYEQYF.

The sample holds a few counts of this clonotype. This rearrangement joins TRBV6-1 to TRBJ2-3, with 9 bases matching TRBD2. V gave up 1 base and J gave up 2 bases; unmatched junction bases: 7. This CDR3 has 17 residues. Germline V gene sequence: CDR1 MNHNS, CDR2 SASEGT. The CDR3 DNA sequence: TGTGCCAGCAGTGAAGGTTCTAGCGGGGTATACACAGATACGCAGTATTTT. It specifies CASSEGSSGVYTDTQYF.

V usage is TRBV10-2 and J usage is TRBJ1-2; TRBD1 might be the D (5 bases). The CDR3 has 14 residues. Germline-derived CDR1 and CDR2 are WSHSY and SAAADI. Trimming took 4 bases from V and 0 from J, leaving 9 bases between them. The CDR3 nucleotides read TGCGCCAGCAGTGGGGGGTATACTAACTATGGCTACACCTTC. Amino acids: CASSGGYTNYGYTF.

The sample holds a few counts of this clonotype. The rearrangement joins TRBV29-1 to TRBJ2-7; D may correspond to TRBD1 or TRBD2 (5 bases each). Germline V gene lookup returns CDR1 SQVTM and CDR2 ANQGSEA. V dropped 3 bases and J dropped 3 bases, with 12 bases sitting between them. This CDR3 is built from 13 residues. CDR3 nucleotide sequence: TGCAGCGTTGAGTCGGCAGGGAGCTACGAGCAGTACTTC. This sequence encodes CSVESAGSYEQYF.

V and J are TRBV5-1 and TRBJ2-3; D remains unclear. There are 15 residues in the CDR3. Germline assignment: CDR1 SGHRS and CDR2 YFSETQ. Trimming removed 4 bases from V and 0 bases from J, with 12 bases in between. CDR3 amino acids: CASSAWRASTDTQYF. The CDR3 nucleotides are TGCGCCAGCAGCGCCTGGCGAGCTAGCACAGATACGCAGTATTTT.

The rearrangement joins TRBV9 to TRBJ1-2, with TRBD1 matching 9 bases. The CDR3 runs 14 residues. V shed 1 base and J 7 bases; nucleotides not matched to a gene: 5. CDR1 and CDR2 from the germline V gene are SGDLS and YYNGEE. The CDR3 reads CASSVTGGASGYTF. CDR3 bases: TGTGCCAGCAGCGTAACAGGGGGCGCTTCTGGCTACACCTTC.

The chain links TRBV4-2 to TRBJ1-2; D gene uncertain. Between the trimmed V and J ends, which lost 1 base and 13 bases, there was a span of 13 bases. Germline V lookup: CDR1 LGHNA, CDR2 YNFKEQ. The CDR3 extends over 12 amino acids. The CDR3, as DNA: TGTGCCAGCAGCCAAGGATGTCGAACGCTCACCTTC. Protein: CASSQGCRTLTF.

There are a few counts of this clonotype. The chain employs TRBV7-9 and TRBJ1-2; 9 nucleotides match TRBD1. The J segment lost 8 bases and the V segment lost 5 bases, leaving 9 bases of the junction unmatched. Germline values: CDR1 SEHNR, CDR2 FQNEAQ (reference sequence). This CDR3 has 14 amino acids. CDR3 amino acids: CASSQTGGPRGYTF. The CDR3 DNA sequence: TGTGCCAGCAGCCAGACAGGGGGGCCGCGGGGCTACACCTTC.

V gene TRBV18 combines with J gene TRBJ1-5; 8 bases map to TRBD1. Per the germline V gene, CDR1 is KGHSH and CDR2 is LQKENI. CDR3 size: 18 residues. The J segment lost 2 bases and the V segment lost 0 bases, leaving 9 bases of the junction unmatched. The CDR3 sequence: CASSPPRTGNLGNQPQHF. The DNA of the CDR3 is TGTGCCAGCTCACCACCAAGGACAGGGAACCTCGGCAATCAGCCCCAGCATTTT.